This passage covers 10 T cell receptor beta chains from one sample sequenced in a study of cytomegalovirus exposure and HLA in healthy donors. A multiplex PCR was run with 60 Vbeta primers and 13 Jbeta primers. TCRdb keeps only in-frame clones here, not all; method: immunoSEQ multiplex PCR. The sample has roughly 140,000 clones, 9.4% seen once. Specimen: PBMCs. These receptor sequences come from a male donor in good health and CMV-seronegative.

Only a few counts were recorded for this clone. V is TRBV5-1 and J is TRBJ2-7; 7 bases are shared with TRBD2. This CDR3 spans 15 amino acids. Germline-derived CDR1 and CDR2 are SGHRS and YFSETQ. J gave up 6 bases and V 0 bases, and 9 bases lay outside the gene matches. Written as DNA, the CDR3 is TGCGCCAGCAGCTTGGTGTTTAGCGGGCTTGGCGAGCAGTACTTC. Protein product: CASSLVFSGLGEQYF. Drawing the rest from reference TRBV5-1 and TRBJ2-7, the complete variable domain is KAGVTQTPRYLIKTRGQQVTLSCSPISGHRSVSWYQQTPGQGLQFLFEYFSETQRNKGNFPGRFSGRQFSNSRSEMNVSTLELGDSALYLCASSLVFSGLGEQYFGPGTRLTVT.

The chain is built from TRBV5-1 and TRBJ2-3, with 9 nucleotides matching TRBD2. The V gene end was trimmed by 3 bases and the J gene end by 6 bases; junction bases not matched to a gene: 8. The CDR3 runs to 15 residues. Germline assignment: CDR1 SGHRS and CDR2 YFSETQ. The chain's CDR3 is CASSSTSGALDTQYF. CDR3 bases: TGCGCCAGCAGCTCGACTAGCGGCGCCTTGGATACGCAGTATTTT.

This clone occurred once. A read error may produce the germline difference seen at one junction end. The chain couples TRBV27 to TRBJ2-6; perhaps TRBD1 as D (5 bases). This CDR3 spans 13 amino acids. Germline V lookup: CDR1 MNHEY, CDR2 SMNVEV (reference sequence). This chain's CDR3 is CASGNFGANVLTF. CDR3 in DNA: TGTGCCAGCGGAAACTTTGGGGCCAACGTGCTGACTTTC.

This clone was counted a few times. The genes are TRBV6-1 and TRBJ2-3; D gene uncertain. This CDR3 comprises 15 residues. Per germline, CDR1 MNHNS and CDR2 SASEGT. The ends were cut back, 3 bases at V and 1 base at J, with 11 bases in the middle. The CDR3 here is CASSDSNGGTDTQYF. The CDR3 nucleotides are TGTGCCAGCAGTGATTCCAACGGAGGCACAGATACGCAGTATTTT.

This clone appeared a few times. The V gene is TRBV27, the J gene TRBJ2-2; 7 positions agree with TRBD1. The CDR3 covers 14 residues. V shed 8 bases and J 4 bases; nucleotides not matched to a gene: 7. Germline CDR1 and CDR2: MNHEY and SMNVEV (reference sequence). The CDR3 region is CASSQDRATGELFF. DNA of the CDR3: TGTGCCAGCTCCCAAGACAGGGCCACCGGGGAGCTGTTTTTT.

This clone was seen a handful of times. The chain joins TRBV28 to TRBJ1-2; D possibly corresponds to TRBD1 (6 bases). Trimming took 5 bases from V and 1 from J, leaving 14 bases between them. This CDR3 is built from 15 residues. Germline V gene sequence: CDR1 MDHEN, CDR2 SYDVKM. Written as DNA, the CDR3 is TGTGCCAGCAGTCCGGACAGAGTAATTAACTATGGCTACACCTTC. This gives the protein CASSPDRVINYGYTF.

This clone was recorded a few times. J is TRBJ1-1 and V is TRBV28; no clear D gene. The CDR3 spans 11 residues. V was shortened by 7 bases and J by 5 bases, with 8 bases between the two germline ends. Per germline, CDR1 MDHEN and CDR2 SYDVKM. CDR3 DNA sequence: TGTGCCAGCAAGATAGTGACTGAAGCTTTCTTT. This translates into CASKIVTEAFF.

The chain employs TRBV19 and TRBJ1-5; D perhaps matches TRBD1 (5 bases). Trimming took 6 bases from V and 0 from J, leaving 15 bases between them. Germline assignment: CDR1 LNHDA and CDR2 SQIVND (reference sequence). The CDR3 has 16 residues. In DNA form, the CDR3 reads TGTGCCAGTAGCTCGATGGGGGGTGATAGCAATCAGCCCCAGCATTTT. The encoded protein is CASSSMGGDSNQPQHF. The full variable domain, rest sourced from reference TRBV19 and TRBJ1-5, is DGGITQSPKYLFRKEGQNVTLSCEQNLNHDAMYWYRQDPGQGLRLIYYSQIVNDFQKGDIAEGYSVSREKKESFPLTVTSAQKNPTAFYLCASSSMGGDSNQPQHFGDGTRLSIL.

This rearrangement joins TRBV19 to TRBJ1-5, with TRBD1 matching over 8 bases. The CDR3 loop spans 17 amino acids. The V and J ends lost 10 bases and 0 bases, in that order; junction bases with no gene match: 14. Germline CDR1 and CDR2: LNHDA and SQIVND (reference sequence). The CDR3 coding sequence is TGTGCCATTCCCAGGGGCGACAGGGGACCTAGCAATCAGCCCCAGCATTTT. Protein sequence: CAIPRGDRGPSNQPQHF. Full variable domain (outside the CDR3, taken from reference TRBV19 and TRBJ1-5): DGGITQSPKYLFRKEGQNVTLSCEQNLNHDAMYWYRQDPGQGLRLIYYSQIVNDFQKGDIAEGYSVSREKKESFPLTVTSAQKNPTAFYLCAIPRGDRGPSNQPQHFGDGTRLSIL.

The rearrangement links TRBV19 to TRBJ2-5, with 9 bases aligning to TRBD1. The DNA end is more similar to TRBJ2-7, so the J call may be wrong. The CDR3 loop spans 13 amino acids. In germline, CDR1 is LNHDA, CDR2 SQIVND (reference sequence). This chain's CDR3 is CASSTGGFYEQYF. The CDR3 bases are TGTGCCAGTAGCACAGGGGGCTTCTACGAGCAGTACTTC.